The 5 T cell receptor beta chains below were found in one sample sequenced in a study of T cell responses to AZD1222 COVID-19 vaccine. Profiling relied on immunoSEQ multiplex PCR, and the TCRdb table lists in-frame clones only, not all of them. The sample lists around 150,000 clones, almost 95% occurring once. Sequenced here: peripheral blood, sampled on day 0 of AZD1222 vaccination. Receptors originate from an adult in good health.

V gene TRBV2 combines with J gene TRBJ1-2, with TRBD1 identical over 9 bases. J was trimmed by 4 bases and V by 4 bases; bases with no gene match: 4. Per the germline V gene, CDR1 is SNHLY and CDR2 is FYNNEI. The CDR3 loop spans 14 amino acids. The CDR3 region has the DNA TGTGCCAGCAGTGTCGGACAGGGGTTCTATGGCTACACCTTC. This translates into CASSVGQGFYGYTF.

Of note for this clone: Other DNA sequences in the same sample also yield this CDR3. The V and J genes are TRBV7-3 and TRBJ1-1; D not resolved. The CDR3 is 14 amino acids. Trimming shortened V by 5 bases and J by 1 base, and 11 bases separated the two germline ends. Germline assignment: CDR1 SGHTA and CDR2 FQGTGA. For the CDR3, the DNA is TGTGCCAGCAGCCTCTCCGCGGGGAACACTGAAGCTTTCTTT. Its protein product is CASSLSAGNTEAFF.

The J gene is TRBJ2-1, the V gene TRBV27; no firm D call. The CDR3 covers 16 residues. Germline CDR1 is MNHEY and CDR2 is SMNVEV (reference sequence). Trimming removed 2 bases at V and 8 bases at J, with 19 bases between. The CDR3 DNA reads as TGTGCCAGCAGTTTAGGAATAGGCGTTTCCCGCGATGAGCAGTTCTTC. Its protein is CASSLGIGVSRDEQFF.

The CDR3 nucleotides are TGTGCCAGCAGCCATTTAGCCAAAAACATTCAGTACTTC. Its protein is CASSHLAKNIQYF. This chain connects TRBV3-1 (or the pseudogene TRBV3-2) to TRBJ2-4; D is ambiguous. Per germline, CDR1 LGHDT and CDR2 YNNKEL (reference sequence). V dropped 3 bases and J dropped 0 bases, with 3 bases sitting between them. CDR3 length: 13 amino acids.

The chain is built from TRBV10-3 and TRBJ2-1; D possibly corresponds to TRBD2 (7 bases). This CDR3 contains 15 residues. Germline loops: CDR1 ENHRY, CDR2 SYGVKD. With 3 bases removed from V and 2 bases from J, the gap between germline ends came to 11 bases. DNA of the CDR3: TGTGCCATCAGTGACAGGGGACTAACCTACAATGAGCAGTTCTTC. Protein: CAISDRGLTYNEQFF.